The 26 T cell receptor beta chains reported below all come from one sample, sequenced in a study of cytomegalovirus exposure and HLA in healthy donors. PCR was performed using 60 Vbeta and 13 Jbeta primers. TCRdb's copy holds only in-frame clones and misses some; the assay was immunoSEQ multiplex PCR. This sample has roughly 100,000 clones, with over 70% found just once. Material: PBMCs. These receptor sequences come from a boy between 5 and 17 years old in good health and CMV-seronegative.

As DNA, the CDR3 is TGTGCCATCAACCTACAGGGGGGAGGATATGGCTACACCTTC. Translation: CAINLQGGGYGYTF. The chain links TRBV10-3 to TRBJ1-2; TRBD1 agrees at 8 bases. Losses at the gene ends were 7 bases for V and 5 bases for J; bases not matched to a gene: 9. CDR1 ENHRY and CDR2 SYGVKD come from the germline V gene. The CDR3 spans 14 residues.

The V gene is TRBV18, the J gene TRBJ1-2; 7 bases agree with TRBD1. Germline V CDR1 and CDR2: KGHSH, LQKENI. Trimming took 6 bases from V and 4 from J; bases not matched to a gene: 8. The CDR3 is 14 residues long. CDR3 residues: CASSPGGGAYGYTF. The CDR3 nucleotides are TGTGCCAGCTCCCCCGGAGGGGGCGCCTATGGCTACACCTTC.

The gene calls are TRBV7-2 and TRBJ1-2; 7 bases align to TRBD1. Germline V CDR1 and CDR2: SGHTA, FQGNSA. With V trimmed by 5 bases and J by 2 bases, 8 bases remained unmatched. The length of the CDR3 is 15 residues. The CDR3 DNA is TGTGCCAGCAGCCCTCCGTACAGGGGCAACTATGGCTACACCTTC. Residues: CASSPPYRGNYGYTF.

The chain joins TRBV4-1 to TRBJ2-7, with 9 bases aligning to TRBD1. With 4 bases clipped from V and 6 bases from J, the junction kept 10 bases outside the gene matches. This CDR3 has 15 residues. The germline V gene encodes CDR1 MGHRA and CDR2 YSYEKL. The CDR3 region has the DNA TGCGCCAGCAGCCTAAGCGGACAGGGGTCGACCGAGCAGTACTTC. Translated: CASSLSGQGSTEQYF.

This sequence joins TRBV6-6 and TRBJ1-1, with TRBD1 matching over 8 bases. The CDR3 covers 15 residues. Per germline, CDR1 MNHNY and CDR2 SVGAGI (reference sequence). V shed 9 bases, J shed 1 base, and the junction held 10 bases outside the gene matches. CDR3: CASLAARGQNTEAFF. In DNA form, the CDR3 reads TGTGCCAGTCTAGCGGCCAGGGGGCAGAACACTGAAGCTTTCTTT.

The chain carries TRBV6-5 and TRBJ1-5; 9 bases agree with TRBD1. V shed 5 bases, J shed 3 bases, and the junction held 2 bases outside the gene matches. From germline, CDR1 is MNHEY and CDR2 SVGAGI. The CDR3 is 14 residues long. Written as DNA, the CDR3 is TGTGCCAGCAGTCGGACAGGGGACAATCAGCCCCAGCATTTT. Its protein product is CASSRTGDNQPQHF.

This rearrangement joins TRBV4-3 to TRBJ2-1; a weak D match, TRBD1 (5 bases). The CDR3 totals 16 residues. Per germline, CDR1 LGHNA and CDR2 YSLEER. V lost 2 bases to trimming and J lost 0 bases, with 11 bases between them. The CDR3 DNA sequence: TGCGCCAGCAGCCAAAGGACGACAGCCTCCTACAATGAGCAGTTCTTC. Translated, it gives CASSQRTTASYNEQFF.

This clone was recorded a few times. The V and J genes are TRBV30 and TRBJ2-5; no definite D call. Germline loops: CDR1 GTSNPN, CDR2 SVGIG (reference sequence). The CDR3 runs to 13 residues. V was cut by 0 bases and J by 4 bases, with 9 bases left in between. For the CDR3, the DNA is TGTGCCTGGAGTGTACGTCCCGGAGAGACCCAGTACTTC. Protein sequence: CAWSVRPGETQYF.

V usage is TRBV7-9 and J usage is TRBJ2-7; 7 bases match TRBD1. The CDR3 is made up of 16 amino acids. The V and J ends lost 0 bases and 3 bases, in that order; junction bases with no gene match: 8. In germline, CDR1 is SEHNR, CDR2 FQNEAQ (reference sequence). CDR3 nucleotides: TGTGCCAGCAGCTTAGCGCGTATAGACAGGGTCTACGAGCAGTACTTC. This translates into CASSLARIDRVYEQYF.

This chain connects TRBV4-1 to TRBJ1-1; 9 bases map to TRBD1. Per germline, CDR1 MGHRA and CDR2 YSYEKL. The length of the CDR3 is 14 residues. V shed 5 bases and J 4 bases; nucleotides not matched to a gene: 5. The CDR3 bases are TGCGCCAGCAGCAGACAGGGGGTGAGCACTGAAGCTTTCTTT. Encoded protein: CASSRQGVSTEAFF.

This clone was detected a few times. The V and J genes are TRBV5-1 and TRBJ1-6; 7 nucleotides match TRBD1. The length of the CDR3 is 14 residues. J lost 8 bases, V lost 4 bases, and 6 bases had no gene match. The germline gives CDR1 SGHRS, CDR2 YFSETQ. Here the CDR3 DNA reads TGCGCCAGCAGCGAAGACAGGGCCTATTCACCCCTCCACTTT. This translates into CASSEDRAYSPLHF. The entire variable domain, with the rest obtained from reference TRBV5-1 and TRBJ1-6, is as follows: KAGVTQTPRYLIKTRGQQVTLSCSPISGHRSVSWYQQTPGQGLQFLFEYFSETQRNKGNFPGRFSGRQFSNSRSEMNVSTLELGDSALYLCASSEDRAYSPLHFGNGTRLTVT.

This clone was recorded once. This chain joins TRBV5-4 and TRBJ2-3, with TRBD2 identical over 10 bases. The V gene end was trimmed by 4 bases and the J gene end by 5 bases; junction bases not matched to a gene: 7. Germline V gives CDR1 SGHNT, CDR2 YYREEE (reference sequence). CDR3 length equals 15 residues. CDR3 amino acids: CASSPRGLAKDTQYF. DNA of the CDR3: TGTGCCAGCAGCCCGAGGGGACTAGCGAAAGATACGCAGTATTTT.

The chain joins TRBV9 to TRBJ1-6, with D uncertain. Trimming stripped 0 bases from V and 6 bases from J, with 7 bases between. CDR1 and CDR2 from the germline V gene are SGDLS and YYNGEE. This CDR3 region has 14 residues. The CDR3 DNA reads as TGTGCCAGCAGCGTAGTGGAGTTTAATTCACCCCTCCACTTT. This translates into CASSVVEFNSPLHF.

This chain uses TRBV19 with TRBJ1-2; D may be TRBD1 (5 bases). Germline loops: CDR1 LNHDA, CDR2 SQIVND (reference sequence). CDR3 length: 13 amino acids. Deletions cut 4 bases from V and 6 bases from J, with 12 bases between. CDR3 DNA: TGTGCCAGTAGTACGTCCAGGGAGGATGGCTACACCTTC. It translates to CASSTSREDGYTF.

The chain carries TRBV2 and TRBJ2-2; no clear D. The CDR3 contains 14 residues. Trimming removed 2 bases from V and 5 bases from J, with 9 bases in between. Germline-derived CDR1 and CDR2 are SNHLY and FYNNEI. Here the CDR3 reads CASSESWATGELFF. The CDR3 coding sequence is TGTGCCAGCAGTGAATCTTGGGCGACCGGGGAGCTGTTTTTT.

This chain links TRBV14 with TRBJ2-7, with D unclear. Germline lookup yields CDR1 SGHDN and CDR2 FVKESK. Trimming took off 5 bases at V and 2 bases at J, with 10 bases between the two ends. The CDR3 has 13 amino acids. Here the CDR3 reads CASSSRHTYEQYF. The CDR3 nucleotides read TGTGCCAGCAGCTCCCGACACACCTACGAGCAGTACTTC. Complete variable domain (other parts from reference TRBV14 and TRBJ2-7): EAGVTQFPSHSVIEKGQTVTLRCDPISGHDNLYWYRRVMGKEIKFLLHFVKESKQDESGMPNNRFLAERTGGTYSTLKVQPAELEDSGVYFCASSSRHTYEQYFGPGTRLTVT.

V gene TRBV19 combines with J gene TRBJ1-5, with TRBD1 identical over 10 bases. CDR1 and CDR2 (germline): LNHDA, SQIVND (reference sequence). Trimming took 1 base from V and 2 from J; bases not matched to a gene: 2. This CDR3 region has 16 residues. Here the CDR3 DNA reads TGTGCCAGTAGTATAGGTGGGACAGGGGGCAATCAGCCCCAGCATTTT. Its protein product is CASSIGGTGGNQPQHF. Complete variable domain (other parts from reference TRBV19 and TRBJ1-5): DGGITQSPKYLFRKEGQNVTLSCEQNLNHDAMYWYRQDPGQGLRLIYYSQIVNDFQKGDIAEGYSVSREKKESFPLTVTSAQKNPTAFYLCASSIGGTGGNQPQHFGDGTRLSIL.

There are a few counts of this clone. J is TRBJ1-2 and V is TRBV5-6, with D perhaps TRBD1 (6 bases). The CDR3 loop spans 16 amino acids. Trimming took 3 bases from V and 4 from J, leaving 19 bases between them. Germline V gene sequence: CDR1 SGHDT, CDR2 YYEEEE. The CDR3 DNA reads TGTGCCAGCAGCTCTCGGACAGTTTCATCAATCTATGGCTACACCTTC. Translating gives CASSSRTVSSIYGYTF.

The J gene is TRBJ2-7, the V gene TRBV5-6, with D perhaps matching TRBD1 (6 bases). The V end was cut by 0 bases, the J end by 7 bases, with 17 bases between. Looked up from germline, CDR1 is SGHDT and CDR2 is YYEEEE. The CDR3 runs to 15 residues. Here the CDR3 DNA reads TGTGCCAGCAGCTTGGATAGAGGGTTCACAGGGGAGCAGTACTTC. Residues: CASSLDRGFTGEQYF.

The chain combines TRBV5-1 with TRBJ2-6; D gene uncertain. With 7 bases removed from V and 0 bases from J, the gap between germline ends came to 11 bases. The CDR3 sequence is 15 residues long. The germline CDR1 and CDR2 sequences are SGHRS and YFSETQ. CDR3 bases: TGCGCCAGCGGCCCCCGTTTCTCTGGGGCCAACGTCCTGACTTTC. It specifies CASGPRFSGANVLTF.

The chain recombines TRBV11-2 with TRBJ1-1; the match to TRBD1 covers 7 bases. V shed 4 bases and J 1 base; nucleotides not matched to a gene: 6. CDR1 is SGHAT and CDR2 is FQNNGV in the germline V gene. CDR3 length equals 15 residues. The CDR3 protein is CASSSHGTANTEAFF. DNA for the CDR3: TGTGCCAGCAGCTCCCATGGGACAGCGAACACTGAAGCTTTCTTT.

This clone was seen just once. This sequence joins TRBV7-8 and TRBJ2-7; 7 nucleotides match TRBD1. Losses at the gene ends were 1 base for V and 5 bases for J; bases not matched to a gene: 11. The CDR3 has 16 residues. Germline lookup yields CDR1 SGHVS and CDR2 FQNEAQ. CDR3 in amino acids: CASSLVDRPGGHEQYF. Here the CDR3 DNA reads TGTGCCAGCAGCTTAGTGGACAGGCCGGGTGGGCACGAGCAGTACTTC.

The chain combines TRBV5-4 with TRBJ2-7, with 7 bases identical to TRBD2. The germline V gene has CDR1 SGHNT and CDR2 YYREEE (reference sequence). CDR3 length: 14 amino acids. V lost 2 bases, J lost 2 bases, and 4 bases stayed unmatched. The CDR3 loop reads CASSFQRGTYEQYF. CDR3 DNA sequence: TGTGCCAGCAGCTTCCAGCGGGGAACCTACGAGCAGTACTTC. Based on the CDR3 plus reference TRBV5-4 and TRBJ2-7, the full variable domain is ETGVTQSPTHLIKTRGQQVTLRCSSQSGHNTVSWYQQALGQGPQFIFQYYREEENGRGNFPPRFSGLQFPNYSSELNVNALELDDSALYLCASSFQRGTYEQYFGPGTRLTVT.

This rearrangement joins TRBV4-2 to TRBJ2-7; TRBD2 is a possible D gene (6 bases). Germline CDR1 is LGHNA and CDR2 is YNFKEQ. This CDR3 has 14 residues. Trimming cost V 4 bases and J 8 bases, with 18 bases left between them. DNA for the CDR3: TGTGCCAGCAGCCCAGATTCTGGGCGGGAACAGCAGTACTTC. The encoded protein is CASSPDSGREQQYF.

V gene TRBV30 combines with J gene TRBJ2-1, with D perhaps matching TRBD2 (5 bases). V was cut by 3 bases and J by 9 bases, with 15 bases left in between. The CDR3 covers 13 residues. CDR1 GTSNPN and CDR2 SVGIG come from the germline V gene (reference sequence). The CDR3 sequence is CAWSGERRGEQFF. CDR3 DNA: TGTGCCTGGAGCGGGGAGCGGAGAGGTGAGCAGTTCTTC.

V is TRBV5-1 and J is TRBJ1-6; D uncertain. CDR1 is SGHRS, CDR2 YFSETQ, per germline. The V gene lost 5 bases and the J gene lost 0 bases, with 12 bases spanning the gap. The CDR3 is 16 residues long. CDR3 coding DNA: TGCGCCAGCAGACCATTCACGAGCTCCTATAATTCACCCCTCCACTTT. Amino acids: CASRPFTSSYNSPLHF.